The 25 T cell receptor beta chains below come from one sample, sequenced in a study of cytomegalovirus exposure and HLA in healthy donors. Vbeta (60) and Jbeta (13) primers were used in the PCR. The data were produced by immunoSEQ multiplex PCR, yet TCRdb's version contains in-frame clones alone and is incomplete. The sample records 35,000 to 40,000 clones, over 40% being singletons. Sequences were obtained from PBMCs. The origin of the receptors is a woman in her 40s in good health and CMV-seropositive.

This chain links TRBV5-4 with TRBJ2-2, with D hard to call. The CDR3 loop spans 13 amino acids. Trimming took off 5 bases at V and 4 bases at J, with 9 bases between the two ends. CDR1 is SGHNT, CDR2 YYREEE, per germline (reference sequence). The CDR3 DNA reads TGTGCCAGCAGTCGACCGGGCACCGGGGAGCTGTTTTTT. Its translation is CASSRPGTGELFF.

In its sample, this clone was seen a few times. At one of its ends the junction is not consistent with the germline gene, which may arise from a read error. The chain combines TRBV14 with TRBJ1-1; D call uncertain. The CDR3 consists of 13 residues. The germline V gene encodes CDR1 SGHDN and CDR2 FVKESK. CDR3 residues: CASSQSVNIEAFF. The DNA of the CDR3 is TGTGCCAGCAGCCAAAGTGTCAACATTGAAGCTTTCTTT.

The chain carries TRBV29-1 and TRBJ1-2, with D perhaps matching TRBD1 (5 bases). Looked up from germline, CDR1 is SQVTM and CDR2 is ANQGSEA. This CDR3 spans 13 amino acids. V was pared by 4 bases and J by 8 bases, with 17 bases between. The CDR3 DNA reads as TGCAGCGTTGGAGACACTCAGGGCGTAGGCTACACCTTC. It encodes CSVGDTQGVGYTF.

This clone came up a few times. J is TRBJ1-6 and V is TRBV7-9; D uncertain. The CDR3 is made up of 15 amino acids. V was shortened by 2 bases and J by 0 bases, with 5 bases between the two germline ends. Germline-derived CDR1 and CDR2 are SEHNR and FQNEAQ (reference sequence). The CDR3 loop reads CASSLQYSYNSPLHF. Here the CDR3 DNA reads TGTGCCAGCAGCTTACAGTACTCCTATAATTCACCCCTCCACTTT. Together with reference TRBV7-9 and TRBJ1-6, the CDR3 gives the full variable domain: DTGVSQNPRHKITKRGQNVTFRCDPISEHNRLYWYRQTLGQGPEFLTYFQNEAQLEKSRLLSDRFSAERPKGSFSTLEIQRTEQGDSAMYLCASSLQYSYNSPLHFGNGTRLTVT.

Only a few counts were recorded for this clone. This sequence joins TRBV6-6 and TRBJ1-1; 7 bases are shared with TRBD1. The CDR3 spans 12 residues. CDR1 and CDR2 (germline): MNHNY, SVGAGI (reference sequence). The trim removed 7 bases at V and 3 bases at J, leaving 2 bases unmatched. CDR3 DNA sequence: TGTGCCAGCAAAGGGACAGACACTGAAGCTTTCTTT. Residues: CASKGTDTEAFF.

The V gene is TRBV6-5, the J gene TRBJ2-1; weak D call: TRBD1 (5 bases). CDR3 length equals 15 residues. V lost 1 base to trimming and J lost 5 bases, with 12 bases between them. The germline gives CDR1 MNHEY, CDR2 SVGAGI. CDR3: CASSYLGRAHNEQFF. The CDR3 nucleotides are TGTGCCAGCAGTTACTTGGGCAGGGCCCACAATGAGCAGTTCTTC.

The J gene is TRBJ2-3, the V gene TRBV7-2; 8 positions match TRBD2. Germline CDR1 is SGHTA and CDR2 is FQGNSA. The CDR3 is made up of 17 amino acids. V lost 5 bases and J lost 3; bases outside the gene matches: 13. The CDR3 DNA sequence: TGTGCCAGCAGCATACCGTCGCAGGGACTAGTAACAGATACGCAGTATTTT. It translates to CASSIPSQGLVTDTQYF.

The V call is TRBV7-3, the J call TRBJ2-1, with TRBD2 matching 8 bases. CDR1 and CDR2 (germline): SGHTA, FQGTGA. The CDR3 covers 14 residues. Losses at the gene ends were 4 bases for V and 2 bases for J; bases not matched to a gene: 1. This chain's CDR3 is CASSSGGPYNEQFF. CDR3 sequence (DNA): TGTGCCAGCAGCTCGGGGGGGCCCTACAATGAGCAGTTCTTC.

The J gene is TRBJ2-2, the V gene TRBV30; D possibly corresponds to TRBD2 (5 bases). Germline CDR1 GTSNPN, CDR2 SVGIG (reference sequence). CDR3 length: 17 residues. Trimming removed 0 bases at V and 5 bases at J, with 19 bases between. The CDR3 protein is CAWSVHGMEARTGELFF. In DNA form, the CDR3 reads TGTGCCTGGAGTGTACACGGGATGGAGGCTAGAACCGGGGAGCTGTTTTTT.

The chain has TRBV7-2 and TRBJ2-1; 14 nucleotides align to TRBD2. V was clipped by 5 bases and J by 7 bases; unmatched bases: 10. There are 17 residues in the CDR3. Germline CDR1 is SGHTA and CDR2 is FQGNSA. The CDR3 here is CASSTGLAGGVGNEQFF. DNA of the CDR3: TGTGCCAGCAGCACAGGACTAGCGGGGGGCGTCGGGAATGAGCAGTTCTTC.

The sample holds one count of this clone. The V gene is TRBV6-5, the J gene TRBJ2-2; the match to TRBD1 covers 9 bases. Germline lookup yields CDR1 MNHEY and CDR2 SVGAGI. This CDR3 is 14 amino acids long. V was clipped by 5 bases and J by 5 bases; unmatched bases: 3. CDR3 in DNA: TGTGCCAGCAGTCGTGGACAGGGGACCGGGGAGCTGTTTTTT. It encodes CASSRGQGTGELFF.

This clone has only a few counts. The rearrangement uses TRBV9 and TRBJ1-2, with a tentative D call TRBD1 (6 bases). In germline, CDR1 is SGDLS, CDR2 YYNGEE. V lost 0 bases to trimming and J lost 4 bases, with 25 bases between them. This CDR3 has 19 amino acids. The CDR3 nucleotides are TGTGCCAGCAGCGTAGATCTTGAGTCTTGGGGGCGCGGGAGCTATGGCTACACCTTC. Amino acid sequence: CASSVDLESWGRGSYGYTF.

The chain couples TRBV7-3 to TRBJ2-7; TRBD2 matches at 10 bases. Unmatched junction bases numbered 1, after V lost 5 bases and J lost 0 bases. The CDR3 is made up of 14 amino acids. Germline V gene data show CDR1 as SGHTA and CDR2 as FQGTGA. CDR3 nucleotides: TGTGCCAGCAGCCCTAGCGGGGGCTCCTACGAGCAGTACTTC. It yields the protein CASSPSGGSYEQYF.

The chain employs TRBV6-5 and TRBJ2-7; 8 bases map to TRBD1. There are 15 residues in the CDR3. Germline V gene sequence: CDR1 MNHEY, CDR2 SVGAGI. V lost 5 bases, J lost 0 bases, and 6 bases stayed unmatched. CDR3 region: CASSHDRGPSYEQYF. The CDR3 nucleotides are TGTGCCAGCAGTCACGACAGGGGACCCTCCTACGAGCAGTACTTC.

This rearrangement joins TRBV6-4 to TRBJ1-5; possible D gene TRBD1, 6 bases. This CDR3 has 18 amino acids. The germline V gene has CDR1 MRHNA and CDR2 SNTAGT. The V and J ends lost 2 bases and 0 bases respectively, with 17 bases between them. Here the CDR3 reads CASSDTLTGPYSNQPQHF. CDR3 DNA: TGTGCCAGCAGTGACACTTTGACAGGCCCGTATAGCAATCAGCCCCAGCATTTT.

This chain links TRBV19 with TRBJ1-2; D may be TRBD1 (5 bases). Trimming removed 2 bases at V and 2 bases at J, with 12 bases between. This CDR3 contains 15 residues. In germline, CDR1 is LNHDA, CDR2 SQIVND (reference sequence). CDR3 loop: CASSISAGHNYGYTF. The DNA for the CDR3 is TGTGCCAGTAGTATATCTGCAGGGCACAACTATGGCTACACCTTC. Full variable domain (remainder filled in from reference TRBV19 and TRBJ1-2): DGGITQSPKYLFRKEGQNVTLSCEQNLNHDAMYWYRQDPGQGLRLIYYSQIVNDFQKGDIAEGYSVSREKKESFPLTVTSAQKNPTAFYLCASSISAGHNYGYTFGSGTRLTVV.

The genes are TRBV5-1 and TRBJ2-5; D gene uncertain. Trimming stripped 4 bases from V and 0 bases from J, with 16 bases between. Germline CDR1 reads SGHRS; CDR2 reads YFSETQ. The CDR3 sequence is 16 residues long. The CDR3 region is CASSPRSNLYQETQYF. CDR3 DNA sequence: TGCGCCAGCAGCCCCCGGTCGAACCTGTACCAAGAGACCCAGTACTTC.

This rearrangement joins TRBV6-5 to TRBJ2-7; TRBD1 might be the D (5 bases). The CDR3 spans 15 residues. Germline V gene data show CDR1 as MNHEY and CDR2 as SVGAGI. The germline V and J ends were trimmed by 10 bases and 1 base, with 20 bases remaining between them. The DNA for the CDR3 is TGTGCCACCCCCGACCGCCCAGACAGTTCCTACGAGCAGTACTTC. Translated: CATPDRPDSSYEQYF.

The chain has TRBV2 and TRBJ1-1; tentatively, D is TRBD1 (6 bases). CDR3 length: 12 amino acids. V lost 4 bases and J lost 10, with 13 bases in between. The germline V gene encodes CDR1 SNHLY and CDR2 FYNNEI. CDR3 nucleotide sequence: TGTGCCAGCAGTGCCTACAGGGAGGGAGCTTTCTTT. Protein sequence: CASSAYREGAFF. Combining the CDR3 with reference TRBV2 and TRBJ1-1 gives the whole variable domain EPEVTQTPSHQVTQMGQEVILRCVPISNHLYFYWYRQILGQKVEFLVSFYNNEISEKSEIFDDQFSVERPDGSNFTLKIRSTKLEDSAMYFCASSAYREGAFFGQGTRLTVV.

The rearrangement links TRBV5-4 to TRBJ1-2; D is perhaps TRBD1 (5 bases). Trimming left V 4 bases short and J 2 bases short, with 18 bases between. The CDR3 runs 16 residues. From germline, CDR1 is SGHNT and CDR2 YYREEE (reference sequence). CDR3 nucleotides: TGTGCCAGCAGCCCGGCTGACAGTCGCCTCAACTATGGCTACACCTTC. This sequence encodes CASSPADSRLNYGYTF.

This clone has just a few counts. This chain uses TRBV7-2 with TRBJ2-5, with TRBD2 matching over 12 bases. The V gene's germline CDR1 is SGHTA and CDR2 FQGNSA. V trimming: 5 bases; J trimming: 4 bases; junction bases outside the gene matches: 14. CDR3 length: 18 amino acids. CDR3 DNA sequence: TGTGCCAGCAGCCCCGGGCGGCTAGCGGGGGGGTATCGAGAGACCCAGTACTTC. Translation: CASSPGRLAGGYRETQYF.

The CDR3: CASSRPGQGGPYEQYF. DNA of the CDR3: TGTGCCAGCAGCAGACCGGGACAGGGGGGTCCCTACGAGCAGTACTTC. The J gene is TRBJ2-7, the V gene TRBV7-9, with TRBD1 identical over 11 bases. Germline V gene data show CDR1 as SEHNR and CDR2 as FQNEAQ (reference sequence). V trimming: 5 bases; J trimming: 2 bases; junction bases outside the gene matches: 8. The CDR3 length is 16 residues.

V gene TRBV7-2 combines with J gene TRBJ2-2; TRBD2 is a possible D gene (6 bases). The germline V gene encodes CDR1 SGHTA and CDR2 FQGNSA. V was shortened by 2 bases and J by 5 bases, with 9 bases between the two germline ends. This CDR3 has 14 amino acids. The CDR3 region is CASSLIGRTGELFF. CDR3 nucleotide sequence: TGTGCCAGCAGCTTAATAGGGAGGACCGGGGAGCTGTTTTTT.

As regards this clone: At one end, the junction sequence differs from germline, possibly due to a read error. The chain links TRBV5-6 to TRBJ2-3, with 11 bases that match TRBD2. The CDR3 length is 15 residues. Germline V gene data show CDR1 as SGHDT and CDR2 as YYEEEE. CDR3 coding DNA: TGTGCCGGCAGCAATAGCGGGGGGGCAGGGGATACGCAGTATTTT. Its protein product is CAGSNSGGAGDTQYF.

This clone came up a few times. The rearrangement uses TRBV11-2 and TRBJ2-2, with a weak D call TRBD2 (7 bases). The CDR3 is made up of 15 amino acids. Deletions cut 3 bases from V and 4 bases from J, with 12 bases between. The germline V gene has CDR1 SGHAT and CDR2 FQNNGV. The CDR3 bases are TGTGCCAGCAGCTTTGGGGGGGGCCCCACCGGGGAGCTGTTTTTT. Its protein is CASSFGGGPTGELFF.